The clone carrying this TCR beta chain showed up many times. Its antigen is currently unknown. TCRB transcripts that were expressed got sequenced, as all of the isolated RNA had been reverse transcribed. Generated by immunoSEQ multiplex PCR, the TCRdb table keeps only in-frame clones and is missing some. The sample carries around 130,000 clones, roughly 10% recorded once. This record belongs to a study of beta chain features in type 1 diabetes. Broader study findings: Type 1 diabetes patients showed a moderate but significant shortening of TCRB CDR3s in all four CD4+ subsets. A potential PCR bias toward shorter templates would be equal in patient and control samples.

Sample: central memory CD4+ T cells from blood. The TCR comes from a man aged 30 to 45 with type 1 diabetes.

This chain's CDR3 is CASSVVTDTQYF. DNA for the CDR3: TGTGCCAGCTCAGTAGTCACAGATACGCAGTATTTT. The chain joins TRBV18 to TRBJ2-3; D call uncertain. V lost 5 bases to trimming and J lost 2 bases, with 5 bases between them. CDR3 length: 12 amino acids. Germline V gene lookup returns CDR1 KGHSH and CDR2 LQKENI.